This T cell receptor beta chain was captured by sequencing in a study of OX40 agonist ivuxolimab in advanced cancers. TCRdb's copy holds only in-frame clones and misses some; the assay was immunoSEQ multiplex PCR. This table has 60,000 or so clones, about 85% appearing once. V lost 5 bases and J lost 4, with 20 bases in between. Germline values: CDR1 SSHAT, CDR2 FNYEAQ (reference sequence). This CDR3 is built from 16 residues. V is TRBV7-7 and J is TRBJ1-2; D unresolved. The sample was CD4+ or CD8+ T cells sorted from blood, taken in a trial of the OX40 agonist ivuxolimab. The source is an adult with an advanced solid tumor such as melanoma, head and neck, liver or kidney cancer. The DNA for the CDR3 is TGTGCCAGCAGCACCCGCGCTTGCCGAAAGACCTATGGCTACACCTTC. Residues: CASSTRACRKTYGYTF. Full variable domain (remainder filled in from reference TRBV7-7 and TRBJ1-2): GAGVSQSPRYKVTKRGQDVTLRCDPISSHATLYWYQQALGQGPEFLTYFNYEAQPDKSGLPSDRFSAERPEGSISTLTIQRTEQRDSAMYRCASSTRACRKTYGYTFGSGTRLTVV.